This T cell receptor (beta chain) was documented in a study of blood T cell repertoires in COVID-19. Profiled with immunoSEQ multiplex PCR; TCRdb holds only in-frame clones, not every one. Among 95,000 to 100,000 clones, roughly four fifths were seen once, and the ten largest hold about a quarter. The V end was cut by 11 bases, the J end by 2 bases, with 12 bases between. The germline gives CDR1 MDHEN, CDR2 SYDVKM. The CDR3 totals 12 residues. The rearrangement links TRBV28 to TRBJ1-2, with unresolved D. Sequencing input: peripheral blood. This TCR derives from a human donor in a cohort sampled during active COVID-19. The DNA of the CDR3 is TGTGCCTCCCTGGCAGGCAACTATGGCTACACCTTC. Its translation is CASLAGNYGYTF.